These 19 T cell receptor beta chains were all obtained from the same sample, sequenced in a study of PD-1 blockade in classical Hodgkin lymphoma. All patients experienced relapse after autologous stem cell transplantation, and brentuximab vedotin exposure was variable. Here immunoSEQ multiplex PCR was the method, and the copy in TCRdb shows in-frame clones only, minus some. The data hold more than 40,000 clones, with about nine tenths observed a single time. The source material was peripheral blood mononuclear cells (PBMCs), sampled at baseline. All receptors derive from a human donor with classical Hodgkin lymphoma.

J is TRBJ2-5 and V is TRBV11-2; the D gene is possibly TRBD1 (5 bases). This CDR3 contains 15 residues. The germline V gene encodes CDR1 SGHAT and CDR2 FQNNGV. V was trimmed by 5 bases and J by 5 bases, leaving 18 bases between them. CDR3 region: CASSKQGFHGETQYF. The CDR3 nucleotides read TGTGCCAGCAGCAAGCAGGGATTCCATGGGGAGACCCAGTACTTC.

This chain joins TRBV5-4 and TRBJ2-3; D possibly uses TRBD1 or TRBD2 (6 bases each). The CDR3 has 13 amino acids. Trimming cost V 3 bases and J 3 bases, with 8 bases left between them. In germline, CDR1 is SGHNT, CDR2 YYREEE (reference sequence). CDR3 in DNA: TGTGCCAGCAGCTGGAGGGGGACAGATACGCAGTATTTT. Translation: CASSWRGTDTQYF. Looking up the rest from reference TRBV5-4 and TRBJ2-3 gives the full variable domain: ETGVTQSPTHLIKTRGQQVTLRCSSQSGHNTVSWYQQALGQGPQFIFQYYREEENGRGNFPPRFSGLQFPNYSSELNVNALELDDSALYLCASSWRGTDTQYFGPGTRLTVL.

CDR3 amino acids: CASSMDRGLNEQYF. The DNA for the CDR3 is TGTGCCAGCAGTATGGACAGGGGTCTAAACGAGCAGTACTTC. The chain joins TRBV27 to TRBJ2-7; 9 bases line up with TRBD1. The CDR3 loop spans 14 amino acids. Per the germline V gene, CDR1 is MNHEY and CDR2 is SMNVEV (reference sequence). V shed 5 bases, J shed 5 bases, and the junction held 7 bases outside the gene matches.

V gene TRBV6-5 combines with J gene TRBJ2-3; 10 positions agree with TRBD2. The germline V gene has CDR1 MNHEY and CDR2 SVGAGI. Trimming removed 2 bases from V and 3 bases from J; junction bases left unmatched: 2. The CDR3 length is 15 residues. CDR3 protein: CASSYRAGGTDTQYF. CDR3 coding DNA: TGTGCCAGCAGTTACAGAGCGGGAGGGACAGATACGCAGTATTTT.

This clone is a singleton in its sample. The chain combines TRBV11-2 with TRBJ2-3; 12 nucleotides align to TRBD2. The CDR3 runs 17 residues. The ends lost 3 bases at V and 5 bases at J; junction bases unmatched: 9. Germline V gene lookup returns CDR1 SGHAT and CDR2 FQNNGV. In DNA form, the CDR3 reads TGTGCCAGCAGCTTTAGCCTAGCGGGGGGGCTGGGAGATACGCAGTATTTT. This encodes CASSFSLAGGLGDTQYF.

V usage is TRBV5-6 and J usage is TRBJ1-2; D gene uncertain. V was pared by 5 bases and J by 8 bases, with 16 bases between. The CDR3 loop spans 13 amino acids. Germline CDR1 SGHDT, CDR2 YYEEEE. CDR3 in amino acids: CASRSQARSGYTF. In DNA, the CDR3 is TGTGCCAGCAGATCTCAAGCCCGAAGCGGCTACACCTTC.

The chain is built from TRBV28 and TRBJ1-6, with unresolved D. V lost 6 bases and J lost 4, with 10 bases in between. This CDR3 is 14 amino acids long. Germline loops: CDR1 MDHEN, CDR2 SYDVKM. CDR3 in DNA: TGTGCCAGCAGAGAAGTTTTATATAATTCACCCCTCCACTTT. This gives the protein CASREVLYNSPLHF.

The chain couples TRBV29-1 to TRBJ2-3; D unresolved. CDR3 length: 9 amino acids. Germline V gene data show CDR1 as SQVTM and CDR2 as ANQGSEA. The V end lost 8 bases, the J end lost 6 bases, and 6 bases lay between the germline ends. DNA of the CDR3: TGCAGCCTGGGGGATACGCAGTATTTT. Translation gives CSLGDTQYF.

This clone was counted only a few times. The V and J genes are TRBV27 and TRBJ2-4; 10 nucleotides align to TRBD1. The V gene's germline CDR1 is MNHEY and CDR2 SMNVEV (reference sequence). This CDR3 is 15 amino acids long. With V trimmed by 5 bases and J by 6 bases, 7 bases remained unmatched. The CDR3 spells CASSPETGGGNIQYF. The CDR3 region has the DNA TGTGCCAGCAGTCCAGAGACAGGGGGCGGAAACATTCAGTACTTC.

This clone has just a few counts. The chain recombines TRBV7-2 with TRBJ1-3, with 8 positions matching TRBD1. Germline values: CDR1 SGHTA, CDR2 FQGNSA. V was pared by 8 bases and J by 2 bases, with 5 bases of the junction left unmatched. This CDR3 comprises 14 residues. CDR3 sequence: CASQPDRAGNTIYF. CDR3 in DNA: TGTGCCAGCCAACCGGACAGGGCTGGAAACACCATATATTTT.

The CDR3 DNA sequence: TGTGCCAGCAGTTCCCCACAGGGGGCTCTAGGCAATCAGCCCCAGCATTTT. Translation: CASSSPQGALGNQPQHF. The gene calls are TRBV28 and TRBJ1-5; TRBD1 matches at 9 bases. The germline CDR1 and CDR2 sequences are MDHEN and SYDVKM. The J segment lost 2 bases and the V segment lost 4 bases, leaving 9 bases of the junction unmatched. The CDR3 has 17 amino acids.

The V gene is TRBV7-9, the J gene TRBJ2-4; 9 bases line up with TRBD1. Germline lookup yields CDR1 SEHNR and CDR2 FQNEAQ (reference sequence). V was clipped by 6 bases and J by 8 bases; unmatched bases: 11. The CDR3 runs to 15 residues. The CDR3 region has the DNA TGTGCCAGCAGTCCCCGGGACAGGGATGTGGACATTCAGTACTTC. Translation: CASSPRDRDVDIQYF.

The chain uses TRBV15 and TRBJ1-3; the D gene is possibly TRBD1 (6 bases). V was clipped by 0 bases and J by 3 bases, with 15 bases between them. The germline gives CDR1 LNHNV, CDR2 YYDKDF (reference sequence). The CDR3 spans 17 residues. CDR3 bases: TGTGCCACCAGCAGAGACATACCAGGGGAAGGTGGAAACACCATATATTTT. Amino acids: CATSRDIPGEGGNTIYF.

The chain uses TRBV5-6 and TRBJ2-5; D could derive from TRBD1 or TRBD2 (5 bases each). Looked up from germline, CDR1 is SGHDT and CDR2 is YYEEEE. The V and J ends lost 2 bases and 1 base respectively, with 21 bases between them. This CDR3 has 18 residues. The CDR3: CASSLAAGPSAGQETQYF. As DNA, the CDR3 is TGTGCCAGCAGCTTAGCGGCAGGGCCCTCCGCGGGCCAAGAGACCCAGTACTTC.

In this sample, this clone turned up a few times. The gene calls are TRBV5-4 and TRBJ2-7; D is undetermined. CDR1 is SGHNT and CDR2 is YYREEE in the germline V gene (reference sequence). V was trimmed by 2 bases and J by 4 bases, leaving 4 bases between them. This CDR3 spans 11 amino acids. The CDR3 bases are TGTGCCAGCAGCTTTGGGTACGAGCAGTACTTC. It encodes CASSFGYEQYF.

The CDR3 nucleotides read TGTGCCAGTAGTACCTCCCTTGGGAGGACCTACGAGCAGTACTTC. This translates into CASSTSLGRTYEQYF. V gene TRBV19 combines with J gene TRBJ2-7; tentatively, D is TRBD2 (6 bases). The V gene's germline CDR1 is LNHDA and CDR2 SQIVND (reference sequence). V was shortened by 4 bases and J by 2 bases, with 15 bases between the two germline ends. This CDR3 comprises 15 residues.

The chain couples TRBV5-1 to TRBJ2-6, with a tentative D call TRBD1 (7 bases). Germline CDR1 and CDR2: SGHRS and YFSETQ. Trimming took 4 bases from V and 3 from J, leaving 14 bases between them. The CDR3 has 16 residues. The DNA for the CDR3 is TGCGCCAGCAGCGGAAGACAGGGAGGTGGGGCCAACGTCCTGACTTTC. This encodes CASSGRQGGGANVLTF.

The rearrangement uses TRBV11-2 and TRBJ2-2, with D possibly being TRBD2 (5 bases). V shed 5 bases and J shed 2 bases, with 9 bases lying between them. The CDR3 length is 14 residues. Germline CDR1 SGHAT, CDR2 FQNNGV. Written as DNA, the CDR3 is TGTGCCAGCAGCCTACCGGGAAACACCGGGGAGCTGTTTTTT. It codes for CASSLPGNTGELFF.

This chain connects TRBV10-2 to TRBJ2-7; a possible D gene is TRBD2 (5 bases). CDR1 WSHSY and CDR2 SAAADI come from the germline V gene. The CDR3 is 14 residues long. V was pared by 6 bases and J by 0 bases, with 12 bases between. CDR3 nucleotides: TGCGCCAGCAGCGTTGATAGCGCCTCCTACGAGCAGTACTTC. Its protein product is CASSVDSASYEQYF.